This T cell receptor (beta chain) was obtained from a study of cytomegalovirus exposure and HLA in healthy donors. About the study: The roughly 670 first-cohort repertoires shared a platform with the 120 validation repertoires, as reported in a later analysis. Broader study findings: In vitro assays verified that a few CMV-associated chains recognized CMV antigens specifically. The study designated 150 or so TCR beta chains cytomegalovirus-associated.

This clone was seen only once. Its antigen is as yet unknown. Trimming removed 2 bases at V and 4 bases at J, with 11 bases between. Germline V gene sequence: CDR1 MNHNY, CDR2 SVGAGI (reference sequence). The CDR3 is 15 amino acids. Data came from immunoSEQ multiplex PCR; TCRdb stores just in-frame clones and leaves some out. The top ten hold roughly 0.65% of the sample, which has 82,000 or so clones, 90% to 95% seen once. The material sequenced was PBMCs. The V and J genes are TRBV6-6 and TRBJ2-2; D may be TRBD1 (5 bases). This sequence originates from a man between 18 and 29 years old in good health and CMV-seronegative. CDR3 region: CASSYGASVTGELFF. The CDR3 coding sequence is TGTGCCAGCAGTTACGGGGCCTCGGTCACCGGGGAGCTGTTTTTT.